The rows below give T cell receptor beta chains drawn from one sample of a study of vaccination effects on CD4 cells after COVID-19. Their antigen targets remain unknown. The protocol was immunoSEQ multiplex PCR, while the TCRdb copy is restricted to in-frame clones and leaves out a portion. The sample includes 35,000 to 45,000 clones, 55% to 75% of them seen just once. The specimen was CD4+ T cells from PBMCs cultured with HCoV-NL63 spike peptides, collected before COVID-19 vaccination. Every receptor here comes from a human donor who had a prior SARS-CoV-2 infection. CDR3s include the opening cysteine and the closing phenylalanine or tryptophan. Each record gives: clone size, D gene, J gene, V gene, CDR3 protein. D genes are given only for firm matches. A clone size is listed for some rows: how often the clone was seen (once, few, many), or a class if it is expanded.

abundance: .
d_gene: .
j_gene: TRBJ2-5
v_gene: TRBV11-3
CDR3aa: CASSLEGPETQYF

abundance: .
d_gene: TRBD2
j_gene: TRBJ2-7
v_gene: TRBV6-6
CDR3aa: CASSTASGSYEQYF

abundance: few
d_gene: TRBD2
j_gene: TRBJ2-1
v_gene: TRBV6-5
CDR3aa: CAGSLAGKDYNEQFF

abundance: .
d_gene: .
j_gene: TRBJ1-3
v_gene: TRBV7-2
CDR3aa: CASSLVRMSGNTIYF

abundance: .
d_gene: TRBD2
j_gene: TRBJ2-1
v_gene: TRBV9
CDR3aa: CASSVSVGSWSWGTSGGDNEQFF

abundance: .
d_gene: .
j_gene: TRBJ2-5
v_gene: TRBV10-3
CDR3aa: CAISDGILETQYF

abundance: .
d_gene: .
j_gene: TRBJ2-6
v_gene: TRBV18
CDR3aa: CASSPGANVLTF

abundance: once
d_gene: TRBD1
j_gene: TRBJ2-7
v_gene: TRBV7-3
CDR3aa: CASSLTGTGLYEQYF

abundance: .
d_gene: TRBD2
j_gene: TRBJ2-7
v_gene: TRBV19
CDR3aa: CASSRLAGGREQYF

abundance: .
d_gene: TRBD1
j_gene: TRBJ2-7
v_gene: TRBV19
CDR3aa: CASSLRQGLKSYEQYF

abundance: .
d_gene: .
j_gene: TRBJ2-3
v_gene: TRBV5-1
CDR3aa: CASEVGGGTDTQYF

abundance: .
d_gene: .
j_gene: TRBJ1-5
v_gene: TRBV28
CDR3aa: CASRDYRNQPQHF

abundance: .
d_gene: .
j_gene: TRBJ1-4
v_gene: TRBV2
CDR3aa: CASSASGEKLFF

abundance: .
d_gene: TRBD1
j_gene: TRBJ2-7
v_gene: TRBV27
CDR3aa: CASSSDRGAYEQYF

abundance: once
d_gene: TRBD1
j_gene: TRBJ1-1
v_gene: TRBV5-6
CDR3aa: CASSPPYRGRAFF